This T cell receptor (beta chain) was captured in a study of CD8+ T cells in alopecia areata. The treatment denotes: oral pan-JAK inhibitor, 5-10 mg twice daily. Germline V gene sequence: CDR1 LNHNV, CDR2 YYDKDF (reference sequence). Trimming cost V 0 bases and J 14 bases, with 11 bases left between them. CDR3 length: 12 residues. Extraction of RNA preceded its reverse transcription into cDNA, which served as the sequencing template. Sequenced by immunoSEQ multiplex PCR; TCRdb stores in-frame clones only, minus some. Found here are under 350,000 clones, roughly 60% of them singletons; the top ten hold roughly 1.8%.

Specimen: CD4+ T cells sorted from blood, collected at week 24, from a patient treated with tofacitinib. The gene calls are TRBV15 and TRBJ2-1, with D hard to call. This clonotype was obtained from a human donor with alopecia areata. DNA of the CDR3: TGTGCCACCAGCAGAGATAGGGCGTGGAAGTTCTTC. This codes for CATSRDRAWKFF. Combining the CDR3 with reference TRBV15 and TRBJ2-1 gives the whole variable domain DAMVIQNPRYQVTQFGKPVTLSCSQTLNHNVMYWYQQKSSQAPKLLFHYYDKDFNNEADTPDNFQSRRPNTSFCFLDIRSPGLGDTAMYLCATSRDRAWKFFGPGTRLTVL.